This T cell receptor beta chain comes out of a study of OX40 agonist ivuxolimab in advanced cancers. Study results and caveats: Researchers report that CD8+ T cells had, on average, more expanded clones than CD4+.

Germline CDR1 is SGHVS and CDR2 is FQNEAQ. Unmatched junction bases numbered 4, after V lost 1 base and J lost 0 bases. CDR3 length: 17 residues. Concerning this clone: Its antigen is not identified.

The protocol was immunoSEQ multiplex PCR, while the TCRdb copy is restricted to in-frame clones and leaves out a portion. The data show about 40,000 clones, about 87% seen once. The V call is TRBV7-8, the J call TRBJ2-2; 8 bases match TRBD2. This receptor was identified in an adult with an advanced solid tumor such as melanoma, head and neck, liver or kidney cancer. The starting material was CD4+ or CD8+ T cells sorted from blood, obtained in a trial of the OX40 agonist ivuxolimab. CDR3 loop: CASSLVAGGPNTGELFF. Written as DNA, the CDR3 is TGTGCCAGCAGCTTAGTGGCGGGGGGACCGAACACCGGGGAGCTGTTTTTT.